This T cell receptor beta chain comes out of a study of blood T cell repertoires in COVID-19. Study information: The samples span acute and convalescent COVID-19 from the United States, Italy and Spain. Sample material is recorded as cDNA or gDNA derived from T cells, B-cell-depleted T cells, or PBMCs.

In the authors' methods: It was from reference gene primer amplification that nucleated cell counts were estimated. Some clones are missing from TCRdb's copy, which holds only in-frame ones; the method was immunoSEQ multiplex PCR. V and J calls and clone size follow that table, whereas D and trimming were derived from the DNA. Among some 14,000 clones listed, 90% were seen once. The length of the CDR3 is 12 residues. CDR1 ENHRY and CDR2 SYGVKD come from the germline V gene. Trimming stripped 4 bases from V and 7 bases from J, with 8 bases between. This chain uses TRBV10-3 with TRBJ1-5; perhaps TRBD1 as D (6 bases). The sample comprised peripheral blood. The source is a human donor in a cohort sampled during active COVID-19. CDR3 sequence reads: CAISVQGQPQHF. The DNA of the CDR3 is TGTGCCATCAGTGTACAGGGACAGCCCCAGCATTTT.